This T cell receptor (beta chain) was sequenced during a study of early T cells in non-severe SARS-CoV-2 infection. Many counts were recorded for this clonotype. The CDR3 has 13 residues. V was pared by 3 bases and J by 4 bases, with 10 bases between. Germline V gene data show CDR1 as SGHDN and CDR2 as FVKESK. TCRdb processed the 5' RACE reads anew with MiXCR; each CDR3 protein has one entry. The table shows approximately 31,000 distinct CDR3 sequences, with around 7% occurring only once. The receptor's source is an adult who was a healthcare worker with PCR-confirmed SARS-CoV-2 infection or an uninfected control (not recorded which). The chain couples TRBV14 to TRBJ2-7; D unresolved. Sequenced material: whole blood. The CDR3 here is CASSQLNSYEQYF. The CDR3 DNA reads as TGTGCCAGCAGCCAGTTAAACAGTTACGAGCAGTACTTC.